This note documents a single TCR beta chain sequence. Its specificity is not known. The sample comes from a study of T cell responses to AZD1222 COVID-19 vaccine. Findings and caveats of the study: Across the whole spike, CD4 TCRs peaked at regions 160-218 and 743-854. Reports say nearly half of spike-specific TCRs go after unmutated variant regions.

CDR3 size: 15 residues. In germline, CDR1 is SGHTA, CDR2 FQGTGA. V dropped 5 bases and J dropped 5; count of bases not matched to a gene: 9. Sequencing used immunoSEQ multiplex PCR; TCRdb keeps in-frame clones, though not all of them. This table holds tens of thousands of clones, roughly 84% found once. The sequenced sample was peripheral blood, obtained on day 0 of AZD1222 vaccination. The rearrangement uses TRBV7-3 and TRBJ2-3; the match to TRBD2 covers 8 bases. The receptor comes from an adult in good health. In DNA, the CDR3 is TGTGCCAGCAGCCCCCTGGGGACTAGATTAGATACGCAGTATTTT. This translates into CASSPLGTRLDTQYF.